These T cell receptor beta chains were read from a single sample in a study of CD8+ T cells in alopecia areata. The assay was immunoSEQ multiplex PCR, and TCRdb's table has in-frame clones only and misses some. The sample lists roughly 210,000 clones; less than 50% were seen once. This material consisted of CD4+ T cells sorted from blood, taken at approximately week 37, from a patient treated with tofacitinib. Source of these receptors: a human donor with alopecia areata. Both conserved end residues are part of each CDR3. Fields, in order: D gene, V gene, J gene, clone size, CDR3 protein, CDR3 DNA. A D gene is named only where the DNA matches it firmly. Size is stated for part of the rows, as once, few or many counts, or as a class when the clone is expanded.

.	TRBV10-3	TRBJ2-1	.	CAIRPGEGSEQFF	TGTGCCATCCGGCCGGGCGAGGGGAGTGAGCAGTTCTTC
TRBD1	TRBV5-1	TRBJ2-6	.	CASSPQGTGANVLTF	TGCGCCAGCAGCCCACAGGGGACTGGGGCCAACGTCCTGACTTTC
TRBD1	TRBV19	TRBJ1-2	few	CASSRGQTNYGYTF	TGTGCCAGTAGTAGGGGACAGACTAACTATGGCTACACCTTC
TRBD2	TRBV29-1	TRBJ2-5	few	CSVEEEGGTPNQETQYF	TGCAGCGTTGAAGAAGAGGGAGGGACCCCAAACCAAGAGACCCAGTACTTC
.	TRBV25-1	TRBJ2-5	.	CASSEVRAGETQYF	TGTGCCAGCAGTGAAGTGAGGGCGGGGGAGACCCAGTACTTC
.	TRBV14	TRBJ2-7	.	CASSPTDLRGQYF	TGTGCCAGCAGCCCGACAGACCTCCGGGGGCAGTACTTC
.	TRBV4-1	TRBJ1-1	.	CASSQGVNTEAFF	TGCGCCAGCAGCCAAGGAGTGAACACTGAAGCTTTCTTT
.	TRBV30	TRBJ2-1	once	CAWEAGLYNEQFF	TGTGCCTGGGAAGCGGGTTTGTACAATGAGCAGTTCTTC
.	TRBV2	TRBJ2-3	.	CASSEDMLATDTQYF	TGTGCCAGCAGTGAAGATATGCTTGCAACAGATACGCAGTATTTT
.	TRBV6-6	TRBJ1-5	few	CASIDAGQPQHF	TGTGCCAGCATCGACGCCGGGCAGCCCCAGCATTTT
.	TRBV4-3	TRBJ2-1	.	CASSQIGKLNEQFF	TGCGCCAGCAGCCAAATAGGGAAACTCAATGAGCAGTTCTTC
TRBD1	TRBV6-6	TRBJ1-1	.	CASRTGQGTEAFF	TGTGCCAGCAGGACGGGACAGGGTACTGAAGCTTTCTTT
TRBD2	TRBV30	TRBJ2-7	.	CAWTSGGSSYEQYF	TGTGCCTGGACTAGCGGGGGGAGCTCCTACGAGCAGTACTTC
.	TRBV11-2	TRBJ2-5	few	CASSFSGLETQYF	TGTGCCAGCAGCTTTTCAGGGTTGGAGACCCAGTACTTC
.	TRBV7-9	TRBJ1-5	.	CASSFGGESNQPQHF	TGTGCCAGCAGCTTCGGAGGGGAGAGCAATCAGCCCCAGCATTTT
.	TRBV30	TRBJ1-1	few	CAWSAHVMSGEAFF	TGTGCCTGGAGTGCCCACGTCATGTCAGGAGAAGCTTTCTTT
TRBD1	TRBV5-6	TRBJ1-4	.	CASSRDRANEKLFF	TGTGCCAGCAGCCGGGACAGGGCTAATGAAAAACTGTTTTTT
.	TRBV11-2	TRBJ2-5	.	CASSLVGVPQLQETQYF	TGTGCCAGCAGCTTAGTTGGGGTACCTCAACTCCAAGAGACCCAGTACTTC
.	TRBV20-1	TRBJ2-1	.	CSGGNEQFF	TGCAGTGGAGGCAATGAGCAGTTCTTC
.	TRBV11-2	TRBJ2-7	.	CASSLPPSSSYEQYF	TGTGCCAGCAGCCTGCCCCCATCGTCCTCCTACGAGCAGTACTTC
.	TRBV7-2	TRBJ2-1	.	CASSSQTPTEQFF	TGTGCCAGCAGCTCCCAAACCCCTACGGAGCAGTTCTTC
.	TRBV18	TRBJ2-5	.	CASSPAAGRQTQYF	TGTGCCAGCTCACCAGCGGCAGGGCGGCAGACCCAGTACTTC
TRBD2	TRBV25-1	TRBJ2-1	.	CASEIAGGSNEQFF	TGTGCCAGCGAAATAGCGGGAGGGTCTAATGAGCAGTTCTTC
.	TRBV11-2	TRBJ1-1	.	CASSLYGSTEAFF	TGTGCCAGCAGCTTATATGGGAGCACTGAAGCTTTCTTT
.	TRBV7-2	TRBJ1-2	.	CASSRLRVNYGYTF	TGTGCCAGCAGCCGCTTAAGGGTTAACTATGGCTACACCTTC
TRBD1	TRBV5-1	TRBJ2-7	.	CASSLGLPGQGALGEQYF	TGCGCCAGCAGCTTGGGCCTACCGGGACAGGGGGCTCTAGGCGAGCAGTACTTC
.	TRBV7-9	TRBJ1-3	few	CASSLGSGNTIYF	TGTGCCAGCAGCCTCGGCTCTGGAAACACCATATATTTT
.	TRBV30	TRBJ2-5	few	CAWSTWAGIIQETQYF	TGTGCCTGGAGTACATGGGCAGGGATAATACAAGAGACCCAGTACTTC
.	TRBV7-3	TRBJ1-5	.	CASSLMGGRVGQPQHF	TGTGCCAGCAGCTTAATGGGCGGCAGGGTCGGGCAGCCCCAGCATTTT
.	TRBV27	TRBJ2-2	.	CASSLSWVFTGELFF	TGTGCCAGCAGTTTATCGTGGGTATTCACCGGGGAGCTGTTTTTT
.	TRBV5-1	TRBJ2-7	once	CASSFQQGRDEQYF	TGCGCCAGCAGCTTCCAACAGGGGAGGGACGAGCAGTACTTC
TRBD1	TRBV6-5	TRBJ1-1	few	CASSRTGAAEAFF	TGTGCCAGCAGCCGTACAGGGGCCGCTGAAGCTTTCTTT
TRBD2	TRBV30	TRBJ2-7	.	CAWSAGLADEQYF	TGTGCCTGGAGTGCGGGACTAGCGGACGAGCAGTACTTC
.	TRBV19	TRBJ2-5	.	CASPERQGQETQYF	TGTGCCAGTCCCGAACGGCAGGGGCAAGAGACCCAGTACTTC
.	TRBV9	TRBJ1-1	.	CASSVGENTEAFF	TGTGCCAGCAGCGTAGGGGAGAACACTGAAGCTTTCTTT
TRBD2	TRBV2	TRBJ2-7	few	CASKTGASGRGEQYF	TGTGCCAGCAAGACAGGGGCTAGCGGGAGAGGCGAGCAGTACTTC
.	TRBV29-1	TRBJ2-3	.	CSVPISSGATDTQYF	TGCAGCGTACCCATTTCCAGTGGGGCCACAGATACGCAGTATTTT
.	TRBV27	TRBJ2-1	.	CASGAVGEQFF	TGTGCCAGCGGTGCGGTCGGTGAGCAGTTCTTC
TRBD1	TRBV27	TRBJ2-1	few	CASSPRDRGQEGEQFF	TGTGCCAGCAGTCCCCGGGACAGGGGGCAAGAGGGTGAGCAGTTCTTC
.	TRBV29-1	TRBJ2-5	once	CSVFVETQYF	TGCAGCGTTTTTGTAGAGACCCAGTACTTC